Here is one T cell receptor (beta chain) with its context. What it recognizes is unknown. The sample comes from a study of cytomegalovirus exposure and HLA in healthy donors. As for the study in general: About 83 million unique TCRs from HLA-typed donors made up an early data release.

Broader study findings: There were a few CMV-associated chains whose specificity for CMV antigens was confirmed in vitro.

This CDR3 is built from 15 residues. Germline V gene data show CDR1 as SGHTA and CDR2 as FQGNSA. V shed 4 bases and J shed 7 bases, with 16 bases lying between them. The PCR was carried out with 60 Vbeta primers and 13 Jbeta primers. This table comes from immunoSEQ multiplex PCR, and its TCRdb copy is limited to in-frame clones, with some not included. The sample carries 100,000 to 150,000 clones, about 73% recorded once. The V gene is TRBV7-2, the J gene TRBJ2-2; no definite D call. This sequence originates from a human donor in good health. The sample comprised PBMCs. The CDR3 DNA reads as TGTGCCAGCAGCTCCGCTACCGTCCCCGTCGGGGAGCTGTTTTTT. Amino acid sequence: CASSSATVPVGELFF.